This T cell receptor beta chain was found in a study of regulatory T cells in long-lasting Graves disease. Study summary: Positive TSH receptor antibodies alongside over 5 years of antithyroid drugs were what marked Graves' disease as persistent.

Construction of the TCR beta libraries employed iRepertoire HTBI primers in conjunction with Arm-PCR of CDR3 regions. MiXCR was run by TCRdb on the multiplex PCR reads, yielding one entry per CDR3 protein. Here the sample spans some 470,000 distinct CDR3 sequences, roughly 21% being singletons. This sample's time point: persistent/refractory GD, antithyroid drugs over 5 years with positive TRAb. PBMC-extracted RNA yielded the TCR library. CDR1 MDHEN and CDR2 SYDVKM come from the germline V gene. The CDR3 has 15 residues. Trimming removed 6 bases from V and 9 bases from J, with 23 bases in between. This clonotype was observed at least ten times.

This chain uses TRBV28 with TRBJ2-5; weak D call: TRBD1 (6 bases). Sequencing used peripheral blood mononuclear cells (PBMCs), obtained when the disease was refractory, from a patient treated with antithyroid drugs. The source is a female donor with Graves disease. The CDR3: CASSRRDKQLGAQYF. The DNA for the CDR3 is TGTGCCAGCAGCCGCCGGGACAAACAACTGGGGGCCCAGTACTTC.